This T cell receptor beta chain appears in the sequencing data of a study of T cell repertoires in cytomegalovirus infection. This clonotype was counted between two and nine times. TCRdb re-called the reads with MiXCR, one entry per CDR3 protein. Of over 90,000 distinct CDR3 sequences listed, 16% were seen once; the top ten hold approximately 7.9%. This TCR came from a human donor in good health (CMV status not recorded). Some clones in this sample may be carry-over from other donors' samples. The source material was PBMCs.

CDR3 nucleotide sequence: TGTGCCAGCAGTGGCTTAGCGGAAACGAACACCGGGGAGCTGTTTTTT. This translates into CASSGLAETNTGELFF. The V gene is TRBV6-2 or TRBV6-3, the J gene TRBJ2-2; D might be TRBD2 (6 bases). With 5 bases removed from V and 0 bases from J, the gap between germline ends came to 13 bases. The CDR3 extends over 16 amino acids. CDR1 and CDR2 from the germline V gene are MNHEY and SVGEGT.